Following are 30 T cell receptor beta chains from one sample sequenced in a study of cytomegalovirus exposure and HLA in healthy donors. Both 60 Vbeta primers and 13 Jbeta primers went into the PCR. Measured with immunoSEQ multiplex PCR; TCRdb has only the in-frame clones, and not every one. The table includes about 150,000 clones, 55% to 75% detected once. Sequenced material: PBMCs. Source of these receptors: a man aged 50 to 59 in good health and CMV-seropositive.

This CDR3 is CASSPTGAIKNIQYF. The CDR3 bases are TGTGCCAGCAGTCCTACAGGGGCAATAAAAAACATTCAGTACTTC. The genes are TRBV7-9 and TRBJ2-4; TRBD1 matches at 7 bases. CDR1 is SEHNR, CDR2 FQNEAQ, per germline (reference sequence). The CDR3 has 15 residues. The ends lost 6 bases at V and 4 bases at J; junction bases unmatched: 9.

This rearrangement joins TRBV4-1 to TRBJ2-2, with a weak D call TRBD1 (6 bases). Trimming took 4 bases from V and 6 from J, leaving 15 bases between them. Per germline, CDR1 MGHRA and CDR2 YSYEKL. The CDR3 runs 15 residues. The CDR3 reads CASSPAGRGSGELFF. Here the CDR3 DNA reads TGCGCCAGCAGCCCGGCTGGCAGGGGATCCGGGGAGCTGTTTTTT.

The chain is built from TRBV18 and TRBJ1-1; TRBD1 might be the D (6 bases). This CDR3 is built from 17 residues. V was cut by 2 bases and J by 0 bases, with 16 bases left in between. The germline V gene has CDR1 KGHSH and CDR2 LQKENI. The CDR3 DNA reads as TGTGCCAGCTCACCAATTACAGGGTCTCCTATGAACACTGAAGCTTTCTTT. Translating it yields CASSPITGSPMNTEAFF.

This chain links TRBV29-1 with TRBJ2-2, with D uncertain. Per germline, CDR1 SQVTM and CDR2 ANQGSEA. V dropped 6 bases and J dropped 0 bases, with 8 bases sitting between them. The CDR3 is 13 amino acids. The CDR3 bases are TGCAGCGTACTACTGTCGAACACCGGGGAGCTGTTTTTT. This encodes CSVLLSNTGELFF.

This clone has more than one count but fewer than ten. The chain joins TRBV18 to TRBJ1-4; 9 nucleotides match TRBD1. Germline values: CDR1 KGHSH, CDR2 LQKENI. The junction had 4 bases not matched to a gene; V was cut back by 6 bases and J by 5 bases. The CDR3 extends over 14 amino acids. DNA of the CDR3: TGTGCCAGCTCTCCAGGACAGGGGAATGAAAAACTGTTTTTT. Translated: CASSPGQGNEKLFF.

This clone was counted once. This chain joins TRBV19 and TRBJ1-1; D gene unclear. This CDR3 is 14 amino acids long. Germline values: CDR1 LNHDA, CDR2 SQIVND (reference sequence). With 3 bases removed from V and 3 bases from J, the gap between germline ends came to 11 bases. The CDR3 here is CASSMLQPYTEAFF. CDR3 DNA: TGTGCCAGTAGTATGTTACAGCCTTACACTGAAGCTTTCTTT.

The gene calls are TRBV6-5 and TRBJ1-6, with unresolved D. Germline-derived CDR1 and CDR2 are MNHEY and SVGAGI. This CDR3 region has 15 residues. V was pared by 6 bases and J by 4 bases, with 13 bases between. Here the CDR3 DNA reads TGTGCCAGCAGCCCGCAGACACCTTATAATTCACCCCTCCACTTT. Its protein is CASSPQTPYNSPLHF.

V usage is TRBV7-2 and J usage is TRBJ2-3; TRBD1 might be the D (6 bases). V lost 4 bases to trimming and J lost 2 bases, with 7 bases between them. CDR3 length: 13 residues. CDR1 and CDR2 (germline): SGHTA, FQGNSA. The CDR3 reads CASSSGDTDTQYF. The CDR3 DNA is TGTGCCAGCAGCTCAGGGGACACAGATACGCAGTATTTT.

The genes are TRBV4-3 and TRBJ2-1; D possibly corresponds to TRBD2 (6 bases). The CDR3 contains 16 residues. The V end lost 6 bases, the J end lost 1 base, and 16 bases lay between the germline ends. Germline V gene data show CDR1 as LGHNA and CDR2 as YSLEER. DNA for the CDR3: TGCGCCAGCAGACCCCCGGGACTGAGGTCCTACAATGAGCAGTTCTTC. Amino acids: CASRPPGLRSYNEQFF.

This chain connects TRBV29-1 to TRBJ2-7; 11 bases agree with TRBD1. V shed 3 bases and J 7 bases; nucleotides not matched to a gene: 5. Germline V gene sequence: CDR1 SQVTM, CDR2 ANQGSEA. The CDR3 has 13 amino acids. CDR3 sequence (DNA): TGCAGCGTTGATCGGGGACAGGGGGATGAGCAGTACTTC. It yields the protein CSVDRGQGDEQYF.

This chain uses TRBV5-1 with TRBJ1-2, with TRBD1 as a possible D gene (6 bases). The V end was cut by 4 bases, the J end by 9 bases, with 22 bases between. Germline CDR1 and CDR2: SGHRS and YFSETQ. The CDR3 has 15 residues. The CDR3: CASSLGAVDRSSYTF. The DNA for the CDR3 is TGCGCCAGCAGCCTGGGGGCAGTTGACCGATCGAGCTACACCTTC. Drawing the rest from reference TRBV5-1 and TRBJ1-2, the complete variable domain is KAGVTQTPRYLIKTRGQQVTLSCSPISGHRSVSWYQQTPGQGLQFLFEYFSETQRNKGNFPGRFSGRQFSNSRSEMNVSTLELGDSALYLCASSLGAVDRSSYTFGSGTRLTVV.

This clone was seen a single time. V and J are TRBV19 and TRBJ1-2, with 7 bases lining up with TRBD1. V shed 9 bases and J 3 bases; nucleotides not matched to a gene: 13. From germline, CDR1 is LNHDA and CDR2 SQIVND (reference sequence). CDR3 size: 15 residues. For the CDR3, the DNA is TGTGCCAGCACCCCCCAGGGACAGATGGACTATGGCTACACCTTC. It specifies CASTPQGQMDYGYTF.

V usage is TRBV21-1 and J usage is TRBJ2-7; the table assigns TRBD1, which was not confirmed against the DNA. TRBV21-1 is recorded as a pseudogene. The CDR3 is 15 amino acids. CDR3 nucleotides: TGTGCCAGCAGCAAAGTAACAGGGGGATCGTACGAGCAGTACTTC. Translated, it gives CASSKVTGGSYEQYF.

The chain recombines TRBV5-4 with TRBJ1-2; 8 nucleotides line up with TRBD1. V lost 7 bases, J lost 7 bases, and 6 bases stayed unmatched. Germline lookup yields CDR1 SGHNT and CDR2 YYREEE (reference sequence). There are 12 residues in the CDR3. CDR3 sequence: CASQDRARGYTF. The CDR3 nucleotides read TGTGCCAGCCAGGACAGGGCACGTGGCTACACCTTC.

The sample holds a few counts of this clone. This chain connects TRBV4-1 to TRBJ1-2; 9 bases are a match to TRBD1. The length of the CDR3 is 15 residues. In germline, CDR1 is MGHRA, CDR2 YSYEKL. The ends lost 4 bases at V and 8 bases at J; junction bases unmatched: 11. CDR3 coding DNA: TGCGCCAGCAGCCCCAGTTCCGGGACAGGGTGGGGCTACACCTTC. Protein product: CASSPSSGTGWGYTF.

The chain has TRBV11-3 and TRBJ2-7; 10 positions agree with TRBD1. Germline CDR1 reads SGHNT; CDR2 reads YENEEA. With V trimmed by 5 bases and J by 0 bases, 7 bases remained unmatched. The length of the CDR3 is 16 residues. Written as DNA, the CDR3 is TGTGCCAGCAGCCCGGGGACAGGGGAAAGCTCCTACGAGCAGTACTTC. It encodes CASSPGTGESSYEQYF.

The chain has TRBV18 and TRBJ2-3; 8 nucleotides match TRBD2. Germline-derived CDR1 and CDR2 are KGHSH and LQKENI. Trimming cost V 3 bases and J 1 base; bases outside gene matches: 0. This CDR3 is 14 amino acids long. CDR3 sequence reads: CASSPSGGTDTQYF. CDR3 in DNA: TGTGCCAGCTCACCTAGCGGGGGCACAGATACGCAGTATTTT. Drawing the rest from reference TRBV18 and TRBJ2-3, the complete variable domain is NAGVMQNPRHLVRRRGQEARLRCSPMKGHSHVYWYRQLPEEGLKFMVYLQKENIIDESGMPKERFSAEFPKEGPSILRIQQVVRGDSAAYFCASSPSGGTDTQYFGPGTRLTVL.

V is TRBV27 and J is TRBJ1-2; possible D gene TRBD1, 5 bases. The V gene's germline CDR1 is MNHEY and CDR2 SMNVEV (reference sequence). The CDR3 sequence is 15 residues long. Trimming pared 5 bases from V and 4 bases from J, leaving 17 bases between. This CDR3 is CASSPNPSTAYGYTF. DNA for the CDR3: TGTGCCAGCAGTCCTAATCCCTCGACAGCCTATGGCTACACCTTC.

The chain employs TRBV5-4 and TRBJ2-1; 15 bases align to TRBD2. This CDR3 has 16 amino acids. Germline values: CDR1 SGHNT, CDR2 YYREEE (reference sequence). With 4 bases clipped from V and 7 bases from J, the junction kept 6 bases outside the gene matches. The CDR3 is CASSGNGLAGGNEQFF. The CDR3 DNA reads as TGTGCCAGCAGCGGCAACGGACTAGCGGGGGGGAATGAGCAGTTCTTC.

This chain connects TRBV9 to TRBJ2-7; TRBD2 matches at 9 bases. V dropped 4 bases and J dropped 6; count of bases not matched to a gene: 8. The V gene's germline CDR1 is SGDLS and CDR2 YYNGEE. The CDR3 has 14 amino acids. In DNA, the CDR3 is TGTGCCAGCAGCTCCAGGGGGACTAGCTCCGAGCAGTACTTC. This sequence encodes CASSSRGTSSEQYF. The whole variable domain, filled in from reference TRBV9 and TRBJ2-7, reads DSGVTQTPKHLITATGQRVTLRCSPRSGDLSVYWYQQSLDQGLQFLIQYYNGEERAKGNILERFSAQQFPDLHSELNLSSLELGDSALYFCASSSRGTSSEQYFGPGTRLTVT.

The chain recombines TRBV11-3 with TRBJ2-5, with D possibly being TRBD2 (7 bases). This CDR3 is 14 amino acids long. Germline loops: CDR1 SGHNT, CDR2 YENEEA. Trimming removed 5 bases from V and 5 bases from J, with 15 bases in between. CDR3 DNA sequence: TGTGCCAGCAGCCGGGGAGGGAGGGGGGAGACCCAGTACTTC. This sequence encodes CASSRGGRGETQYF.

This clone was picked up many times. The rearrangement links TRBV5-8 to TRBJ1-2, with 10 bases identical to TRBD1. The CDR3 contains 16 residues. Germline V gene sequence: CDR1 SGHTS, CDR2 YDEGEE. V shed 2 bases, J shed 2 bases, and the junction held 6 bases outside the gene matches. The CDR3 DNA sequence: TGTGCCAGCAGCTTTCCCGGGACAGGGGAGAACTATGGCTACACCTTC. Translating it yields CASSFPGTGENYGYTF. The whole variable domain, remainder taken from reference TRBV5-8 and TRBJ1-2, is EAGVTQSPTHLIKTRGQQATLRCSPISGHTSVYWYQQALGLGLQFLLWYDEGEERNRGNFPPRFSGRQFPNYSSELNVNALELEDSALYLCASSFPGTGENYGYTFGSGTRLTVV.

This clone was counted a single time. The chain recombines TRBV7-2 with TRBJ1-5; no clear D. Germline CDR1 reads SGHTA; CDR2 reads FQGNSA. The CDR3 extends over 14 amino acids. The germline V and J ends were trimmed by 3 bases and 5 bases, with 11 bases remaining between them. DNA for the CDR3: TGTGCCAGCAGCTTCGGGTATTATCATCAGCCCCAGCATTTT. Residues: CASSFGYYHQPQHF.

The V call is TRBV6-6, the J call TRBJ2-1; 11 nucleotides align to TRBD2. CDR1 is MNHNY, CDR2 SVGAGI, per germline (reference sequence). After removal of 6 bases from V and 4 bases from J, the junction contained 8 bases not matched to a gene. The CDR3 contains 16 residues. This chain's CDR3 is CASRPSGLAAYNEQFF. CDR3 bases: TGTGCCAGCAGACCGTCGGGACTAGCGGCTTACAATGAGCAGTTCTTC.

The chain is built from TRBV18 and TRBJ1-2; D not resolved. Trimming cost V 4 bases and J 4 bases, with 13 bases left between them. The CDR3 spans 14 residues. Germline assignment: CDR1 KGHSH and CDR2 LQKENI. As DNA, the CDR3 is TGTGCCAGCTCACTTCAGTCAGGTACCTATGGCTACACCTTC. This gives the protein CASSLQSGTYGYTF. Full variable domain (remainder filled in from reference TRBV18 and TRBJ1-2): NAGVMQNPRHLVRRRGQEARLRCSPMKGHSHVYWYRQLPEEGLKFMVYLQKENIIDESGMPKERFSAEFPKEGPSILRIQQVVRGDSAAYFCASSLQSGTYGYTFGSGTRLTVV.

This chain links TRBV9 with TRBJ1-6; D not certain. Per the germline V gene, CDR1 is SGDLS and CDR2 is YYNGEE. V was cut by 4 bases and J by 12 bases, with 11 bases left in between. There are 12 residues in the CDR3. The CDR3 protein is CASSPDEGPLHF. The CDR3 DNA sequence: TGTGCCAGCAGCCCAGACGAGGGACCCCTCCACTTT.

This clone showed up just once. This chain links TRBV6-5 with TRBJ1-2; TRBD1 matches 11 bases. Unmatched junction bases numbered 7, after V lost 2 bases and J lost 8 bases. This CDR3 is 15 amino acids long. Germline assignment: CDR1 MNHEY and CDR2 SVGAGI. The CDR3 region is CASSYTTGQGDGYTF. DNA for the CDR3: TGTGCCAGCAGTTACACCACGGGACAGGGGGACGGCTACACCTTC.

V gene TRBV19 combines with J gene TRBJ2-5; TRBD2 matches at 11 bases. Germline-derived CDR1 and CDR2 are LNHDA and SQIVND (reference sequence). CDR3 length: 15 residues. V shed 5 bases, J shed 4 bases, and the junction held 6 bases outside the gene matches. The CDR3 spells CASSVGLAGVETQYF. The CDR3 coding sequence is TGTGCCAGTAGTGTAGGACTAGCGGGCGTAGAGACCCAGTACTTC.

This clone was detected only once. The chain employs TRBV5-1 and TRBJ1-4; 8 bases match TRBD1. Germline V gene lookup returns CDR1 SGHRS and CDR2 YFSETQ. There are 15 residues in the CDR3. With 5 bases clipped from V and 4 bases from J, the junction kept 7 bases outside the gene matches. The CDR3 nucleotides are TGCGCCAGCAGGTTGACAGGGGCAGATAATGAAAAACTGTTTTTT. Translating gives CASRLTGADNEKLFF.

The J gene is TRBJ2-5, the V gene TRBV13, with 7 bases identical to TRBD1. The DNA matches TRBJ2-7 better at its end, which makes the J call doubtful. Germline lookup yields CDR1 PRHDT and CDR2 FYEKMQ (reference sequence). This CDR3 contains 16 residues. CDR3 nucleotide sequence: TGTGCCAGCAGCTTAAGACAGGGTCAGCGTTCCTACGAGCAGTACTTC. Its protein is CASSLRQGQRSYEQYF.